Each of the 27 T cell receptor beta chains below was sequenced from the same sample in a study of blood T cell repertoires in COVID-19. Generated by immunoSEQ multiplex PCR, the TCRdb table keeps only in-frame clones and is missing some. The sample lists 200,000 to 300,000 clones, nearly 90% occurring once. Sequences were obtained from peripheral blood. Every receptor here comes from a human donor in a cohort sampled during active COVID-19.

V usage is TRBV27 and J usage is TRBJ1-6; 8 nucleotides match TRBD1. This CDR3 is 17 amino acids long. The trim removed 3 bases at V and 9 bases at J, leaving 13 bases unmatched. Germline values: CDR1 MNHEY, CDR2 SMNVEV (reference sequence). The CDR3: CASSFLFGQGKGSPLHF. The CDR3 coding sequence is TGTGCCAGCAGTTTCCTCTTTGGACAGGGAAAAGGTTCACCCCTCCACTTT.

The CDR3 DNA reads TGTGCCAGCAGTCCAACAGGGAGCCCCTTTAATGGCTACACCTTC. This encodes CASSPTGSPFNGYTF. V gene TRBV9 combines with J gene TRBJ1-2, with D possibly matching TRBD1 (6 bases). CDR1 is SGDLS and CDR2 is YYNGEE in the germline V gene. CDR3 length equals 15 residues. Trimming shortened V by 5 bases and J by 6 bases, and 20 bases separated the two germline ends.

The chain links TRBV12-3 or TRBV12-4 to TRBJ2-4, with TRBD2 as a possible D gene (6 bases). The CDR3 has 13 amino acids. V was shortened by 5 bases and J by 9 bases, with 14 bases between the two germline ends. The CDR3 DNA reads as TGTGCCAGCAGTCCCACCGGGGGTACCATTCAGTACTTC. Encoded protein: CASSPTGGTIQYF.

The chain couples TRBV30 to TRBJ1-3; no reliable D call. V gave up 7 bases and J gave up 0 bases, with 10 bases separating them. This CDR3 has 13 amino acids. From germline, CDR1 is GTSNPN and CDR2 SVGIG (reference sequence). The CDR3 nucleotides read TGTGCCTACTCGAGGTTCTCTGGAAACACCATATATTTT. Translated: CAYSRFSGNTIYF.

The rearrangement joins TRBV6-1 to TRBJ2-4; tentative D call: TRBD1 (5 bases). This CDR3 region has 14 residues. Germline CDR1 is MNHNS and CDR2 is SASEGT. The V gene lost 1 base and the J gene lost 8 bases, with 12 bases spanning the gap. CDR3 residues: CASSEGREIDIQYF. Here the CDR3 DNA reads TGTGCCAGCAGTGAAGGCAGGGAAATAGACATTCAGTACTTC.

The rearrangement joins TRBV15 to TRBJ2-7; 12 bases agree with TRBD1. The CDR3 has 14 residues. Trimming removed 7 bases from V and 7 bases from J; junction bases left unmatched: 8. Per the germline V gene, CDR1 is LNHNV and CDR2 is YYDKDF (reference sequence). The CDR3 sequence: CATTRDRGLGEQYF. The CDR3, as DNA: TGTGCCACCACCCGGGACAGGGGGCTCGGAGAGCAGTACTTC.

The chain joins TRBV28 to TRBJ1-2; the D gene is possibly TRBD1 (5 bases). CDR1 is MDHEN, CDR2 SYDVKM, per germline. The CDR3 spans 14 residues. V lost 6 bases and J lost 5, with 16 bases in between. CDR3 sequence reads: CASRHTGALYGYTF. In DNA, the CDR3 is TGTGCCAGCAGACACACAGGAGCCCTTTATGGCTACACCTTC.

This chain connects TRBV2 to TRBJ1-2; 8 bases are a match to TRBD1. The V gene end was trimmed by 5 bases and the J gene end by 4 bases; junction bases not matched to a gene: 3. Germline lookup yields CDR1 SNHLY and CDR2 FYNNEI. CDR3 size: 13 residues. This CDR3 reads CASSKTGGYGYTF. The CDR3, as DNA: TGTGCCAGCAGTAAAACAGGGGGCTATGGCTACACCTTC.

The chain has TRBV3-1 (or the pseudogene TRBV3-2) and TRBJ1-4, with 7 bases lining up with TRBD1. The CDR3 contains 21 residues. Trimming at V came to 0 bases and at J to 0 bases, leaving 16 bases not matched to a gene. Germline loops: CDR1 LGHDT, CDR2 YNNKEL (reference sequence). CDR3 sequence: CASSQETGFYRGGATNEKLFF. In DNA, the CDR3 is TGTGCCAGCAGCCAAGAGACAGGGTTTTACAGGGGAGGCGCAACTAATGAAAAACTGTTTTTT.

This clone was recorded once. CDR3 residues: CATSDLRAGLAGTYEQYF. In DNA, the CDR3 is TGTGCCACCAGTGATTTGCGGGCCGGACTAGCGGGAACCTACGAGCAGTACTTC. V is TRBV24-1 and J is TRBJ2-7; 12 positions agree with TRBD2. There are 18 residues in the CDR3. CDR1 and CDR2 from the germline V gene are KGHDR and SFDVKD. V dropped 0 bases and J dropped 2; count of bases not matched to a gene: 7.

The chain recombines TRBV5-1 with TRBJ1-2; 8 bases match TRBD1. CDR1 is SGHRS and CDR2 is YFSETQ in the germline V gene. This CDR3 is built from 15 residues. Trimming cost V 3 bases and J 7 bases; bases outside gene matches: 11. CDR3 protein: CASSSFGQGNFGYTF. The CDR3 DNA sequence: TGCGCCAGCAGCTCCTTTGGACAGGGCAATTTTGGCTACACCTTC.

V usage is TRBV27 and J usage is TRBJ1-2; 8 nucleotides agree with TRBD1. Germline V CDR1 and CDR2: MNHEY, SMNVEV (reference sequence). CDR3 length equals 15 residues. V dropped 5 bases and J dropped 0; count of bases not matched to a gene: 5. DNA of the CDR3: TGTGCCAGCAGTCTTAGGACAGGGACTAACTATGGCTACACCTTC. This codes for CASSLRTGTNYGYTF.

The genes are TRBV7-9 and TRBJ2-1, with TRBD2 matching over 9 bases. J was trimmed by 7 bases and V by 5 bases; bases with no gene match: 9. The CDR3 has 15 residues. Germline values: CDR1 SEHNR, CDR2 FQNEAQ (reference sequence). CDR3 in DNA: TGTGCCAGCAGCCCCCGGGGACTAGCAGATAATGAGCAGTTCTTC. It encodes CASSPRGLADNEQFF. The complete variable domain, with remaining parts taken from reference TRBV7-9 and TRBJ2-1, reads DTGVSQNPRHKITKRGQNVTFRCDPISEHNRLYWYRQTLGQGPEFLTYFQNEAQLEKSRLLSDRFSAERPKGSFSTLEIQRTEQGDSAMYLCASSPRGLADNEQFFGPGTRLTVL.

The chain carries TRBV4-3 and TRBJ2-5, with a tentative D call TRBD2 (5 bases). V gave up 0 bases and J gave up 5 bases, with 16 bases separating them. Germline V lookup: CDR1 LGHNA, CDR2 YSLEER. The CDR3 spans 16 residues. The CDR3 loop is CASSQELTEGWETQYF. In DNA, the CDR3 is TGCGCCAGCAGCCAAGAATTGACCGAGGGATGGGAGACCCAGTACTTC.

The chain joins TRBV19 to TRBJ1-1; the D is unclear. The CDR3 contains 15 residues. V was clipped by 5 bases and J by 3 bases, with 16 bases between them. Germline V gene data show CDR1 as LNHDA and CDR2 as SQIVND (reference sequence). Here the CDR3 DNA reads TGTGCCAGTAGTCGCGACCGGAGGACGGACACTGAAGCTTTCTTT. This gives the protein CASSRDRRTDTEAFF.

The rearrangement uses TRBV15 and TRBJ1-1; D remains ambiguous. The germline V gene encodes CDR1 LNHNV and CDR2 YYDKDF (reference sequence). The CDR3 length is 15 residues. The ends were cut back, 0 bases at V and 1 base at J, with 9 bases in the middle. The CDR3 DNA is TGTGCCACCAGCAGAGATTGGGCTCGGAACACTGAAGCTTTCTTT. Translated, it gives CATSRDWARNTEAFF.

This chain links TRBV3-1 (or the pseudogene TRBV3-2) with TRBJ2-7, with unresolved D. The V and J ends lost 1 base and 0 bases respectively, with 7 bases between them. Germline CDR1 LGHDT, CDR2 YNNKEL (reference sequence). The CDR3 is 14 residues long. CDR3 nucleotide sequence: TGTGCCAGCAGCCAAGGCGGATACTCCTACGAGCAGTACTTC. As protein: CASSQGGYSYEQYF.

The chain couples TRBV5-1 to TRBJ2-7, with TRBD2 as a possible D gene (6 bases). The CDR3 extends over 15 amino acids. V gave up 4 bases and J gave up 2 bases, with 16 bases separating them. Germline-derived CDR1 and CDR2 are SGHRS and YFSETQ. CDR3 in amino acids: CASSVRDSPTYEQYF. The CDR3 DNA sequence: TGCGCCAGCAGCGTCCGGGACTCCCCAACCTACGAGCAGTACTTC.

The V and J genes are TRBV4-2 and TRBJ2-7; 11 bases map to TRBD2. V was pared by 1 base and J by 6 bases, with 2 bases of the junction left unmatched. This CDR3 is 14 amino acids long. Germline CDR1 is LGHNA and CDR2 is YNFKEQ. The CDR3 sequence is CASSQGTSGSEQYF. CDR3 coding DNA: TGTGCCAGCAGCCAAGGTACTAGCGGGAGCGAGCAGTACTTC.

This clone was observed a handful of times. This CDR3 is CATSKRGSPYEQYF. In DNA, the CDR3 is TGTGCCACCAGCAAGCGCGGCTCCCCCTACGAGCAGTACTTC. J is TRBJ2-7 and V is TRBV15; D unclear. The CDR3 sequence is 14 residues long. Germline lookup yields CDR1 LNHNV and CDR2 YYDKDF (reference sequence). V was pared by 4 bases and J by 2 bases, with 12 bases between.

This clone was seen a single time. The rearrangement joins TRBV6-2 or TRBV6-3 to TRBJ1-1; D not resolved. V was clipped by 5 bases and J by 11 bases, with 12 bases between them. The V gene's germline CDR1 is MNHEY and CDR2 SVGEGT. The CDR3 length is 11 residues. This CDR3 reads CASSRGGVAFF. The CDR3 coding sequence is TGTGCCAGCAGTCGCGGTGGAGTCGCTTTCTTT.

This rearrangement joins TRBV12-3 or TRBV12-4 to TRBJ2-7; 11 bases are shared with TRBD2. V was clipped by 6 bases and J by 7 bases; unmatched bases: 5. The length of the CDR3 is 13 residues. CDR3 sequence: CASSETSGIEQYF. The CDR3 nucleotides read TGTGCCAGCAGCGAGACTAGCGGGATTGAGCAGTACTTC.

The chain employs TRBV5-4 and TRBJ2-1, with D possibly TRBD2 on 6 matching bases. Trimming shortened V by 0 bases and J by 0 bases, and 7 bases separated the two germline ends. The germline CDR1 and CDR2 sequences are SGHNT and YYREEE (reference sequence). The CDR3 extends over 15 amino acids. The CDR3 protein is CASSLDGSSYNEQFF. Written as DNA, the CDR3 is TGTGCCAGCAGCTTGGACGGGAGCTCCTACAATGAGCAGTTCTTC. The full variable domain, in which reference TRBV5-4 and TRBJ2-1 provide the parts outside the CDR3, is ETGVTQSPTHLIKTRGQQVTLRCSSQSGHNTVSWYQQALGQGPQFIFQYYREEENGRGNFPPRFSGLQFPNYSSELNVNALELDDSALYLCASSLDGSSYNEQFFGPGTRLTVL.

The rearrangement uses TRBV4-1 and TRBJ2-5, with D maybe TRBD2 (6 bases). Trimming cost V 4 bases and J 6 bases, with 18 bases left between them. CDR3 size: 15 residues. CDR1 and CDR2 from the germline V gene are MGHRA and YSYEKL. CDR3 sequence reads: CASSPPSVGGKTQYF. For the CDR3, the DNA is TGCGCCAGCAGCCCCCCCTCAGTCGGGGGAAAGACCCAGTACTTC.

The V gene is TRBV6-2 or TRBV6-3, the J gene TRBJ2-5; the match to TRBD2 covers 11 bases. Germline CDR1 reads MNHEY; CDR2 reads SVGEGT. CDR3 size: 17 residues. Losses at the gene ends were 5 bases for V and 1 base for J; bases not matched to a gene: 9. The CDR3 spells CASSRGLAGGSQETQYF. DNA of the CDR3: TGTGCCAGCAGTAGGGGATTAGCGGGAGGGTCCCAAGAGACCCAGTACTTC.

The sample holds many counts of this clone. The CDR3 is CASGTGTYEQYF. The CDR3 bases are TGCGCCAGCGGGACAGGGACCTACGAGCAGTACTTC. The V and J genes are TRBV10-1 and TRBJ2-7, with 9 bases fitting TRBD1. This CDR3 is 12 amino acids long. CDR1 is WNHNN, CDR2 SYGVQD, per germline (reference sequence). The V segment lost 8 bases and the J segment 2 bases; nucleotides outside the gene matches: 1.

This clone was recorded once. J is TRBJ1-2 and V is TRBV11-2, with a tentative D call TRBD1 (5 bases). Germline CDR1 and CDR2: SGHAT and FQNNGV. Trimming cost V 5 bases and J 7 bases, with 20 bases left between them. The CDR3 has 15 residues. The CDR3 nucleotides are TGTGCCAGCAGCCCGCGCCCAGGGTCTCTCGGTGGCTACACCTTC. Translation: CASSPRPGSLGGYTF. Full variable domain (rest looked up from reference TRBV11-2 and TRBJ1-2): EAGVAQSPRYKIIEKRQSVAFWCNPISGHATLYWYQQILGQGPKLLIQFQNNGVVDDSQLPKDRFSAERLKGVDSTLKIQPAKLEDSAVYLCASSPRPGSLGGYTFGSGTRLTVV.